A single sample is the source of the 27 T cell receptor beta chains below, sequenced in a study of T cell repertoires in cytomegalovirus infection. These TCRs are of unknown antigen specificity. TCRdb analysed the reads with MiXCR anew, one entry per CDR3 protein. The sample lists 830,000 or so distinct CDR3 sequences, 32% occurring once. This specimen consisted of cultured CD8+ T cells from PBMCs, obtained from culture after CMV antigen stimulation. These receptors were obtained from a human donor in good health (CMV status not recorded). Some clones in this sample may be carry-over from other donors' samples.

This clonotype was counted between two and nine times. The chain joins TRBV11-1 to TRBJ1-1; D unresolved. CDR1 and CDR2 (germline): SGHAT, FQDESV (reference sequence). V was shortened by 2 bases and J by 6 bases, with 22 bases between the two germline ends. This CDR3 contains 17 residues. In DNA, the CDR3 is TGTGCCAGCAGCTTAAGTATCGCTTGGGGAGACTTACCTGAAGCTTTCTTT. Its protein is CASSLSIAWGDLPEAFF.

This clonotype was counted only a few times. J is TRBJ1-2 and V is TRBV4-3; a possible D gene is TRBD1 (5 bases). CDR3 size: 13 residues. In germline, CDR1 is LGHNA, CDR2 YSLEER. With 0 bases removed from V and 8 bases from J, the gap between germline ends came to 10 bases. CDR3 sequence (DNA): TGCGCCAGCAGCCAAGACACAGGTAGCGGCTACACCTTC. It specifies CASSQDTGSGYTF.

The chain carries TRBV4-3 and TRBJ1-2, with a possible D match to TRBD1 (6 bases). This CDR3 spans 14 amino acids. Trimming shortened V by 0 bases and J by 2 bases, and 7 bases separated the two germline ends. Germline values: CDR1 LGHNA, CDR2 YSLEER. CDR3 DNA sequence: TGCGCCAGCAGCCAAGATGACAGGAACTATGGCTACACCTTC. This sequence encodes CASSQDDRNYGYTF.

This clonotype was recorded many times. V is TRBV6-5 and J is TRBJ2-1; the D is unclear. The CDR3 has 13 amino acids. Per germline, CDR1 MNHEY and CDR2 SVGAGI. The germline V and J ends were trimmed by 6 bases and 3 bases, with 9 bases remaining between them. The CDR3 sequence is CASRGGDYNEQFF. The CDR3 DNA reads TGTGCCAGCAGGGGCGGCGACTACAATGAGCAGTTCTTC.

This clonotype was recorded many times. The chain has TRBV2 and TRBJ1-1, with D perhaps TRBD1 (5 bases). This CDR3 spans 16 amino acids. V lost 6 bases, J lost 2 bases, and 19 bases lay in between. Germline CDR1 SNHLY, CDR2 FYNNEI. The CDR3: CASSDYDTGPNTEAFF. CDR3 DNA sequence: TGTGCCAGCAGCGACTATGACACAGGACCAAACACTGAAGCTTTCTTT.

V is TRBV29-1 and J is TRBJ1-1; 9 bases map to TRBD1. Germline V CDR1 and CDR2: SQVTM, ANQGSEA. Trimming at V came to 0 bases and at J to 3 bases, leaving 5 bases not matched to a gene. This CDR3 region has 15 residues. This CDR3 is CSVEDRDRGYTEAFF. The CDR3 region has the DNA TGCAGCGTTGAAGATCGCGACAGGGGGTACACTGAAGCTTTCTTT.

The gene calls are TRBV10-3 and TRBJ2-7; D gene uncertain. The CDR3 contains 14 residues. CDR1 ENHRY and CDR2 SYGVKD come from the germline V gene. In DNA, the CDR3 is TGTGCCATCAGTGTAGGTATGGATTCCTACGAACAGTACGTC. Translation: CAISVGMDSYEQYV.

A few counts support this clonotype. The chain recombines TRBV27 with TRBJ1-2; D not certain. This CDR3 spans 14 amino acids. CDR1 is MNHEY, CDR2 SMNVEV, per germline (reference sequence). Trimming stripped 7 bases from V and 4 bases from J, with 16 bases between. The CDR3 nucleotides are TGTGCCAGCAAGGGATCGGGGTTGGGCTATGGCTACACCTTC. It translates to CASKGSGLGYGYTF.

The genes are TRBV29-1 and TRBJ2-7; 7 bases align to TRBD1. This CDR3 contains 15 residues. J lost 2 bases, V lost 1 base, and 8 bases had no gene match. The V gene's germline CDR1 is SQVTM and CDR2 ANQGSEA. The CDR3 sequence: CSVEADRVGPYEQYF. The CDR3 DNA follows: TGCAGCGTTGAAGCCGACAGGGTGGGTCCCTACGAGCAGTACTTC.

This rearrangement joins TRBV4-1 to TRBJ1-4; no clear D gene. V was clipped by 0 bases and J by 7 bases, with 3 bases between them. Germline V gene data show CDR1 as MGHRA and CDR2 as YSYEKL. This CDR3 is 12 amino acids long. This CDR3 is CASSQDAEKLFF. For the CDR3, the DNA is TGCGCCAGCAGCCAAGATGCTGAAAAACTGTTTTTT.

Ten or more counts support this clonotype. The chain uses TRBV7-9 and TRBJ1-4; D might be TRBD1 (5 bases). The length of the CDR3 is 15 residues. Trimming took 4 bases from V and 4 from J, leaving 13 bases between them. Germline assignment: CDR1 SEHNR and CDR2 FQNEAQ (reference sequence). This CDR3 reads CASSSTGRDNEKLFF. The CDR3 nucleotides read TGTGCCAGCAGCTCGACTGGCAGGGATAATGAAAAACTGTTTTTT.

This clonotype was picked up one time. The chain employs TRBV25-1 and TRBJ2-7; 10 bases line up with TRBD1. CDR3 length: 15 amino acids. The germline gives CDR1 MGHDK, CDR2 SYGVNS. V lost 6 bases to trimming and J lost 0 bases; unmatched junction nucleotides: 5. This CDR3 reads CASSPGQGISYEQYF. CDR3 coding DNA: TGTGCCAGCAGCCCGGGACAGGGGATCTCCTACGAGCAGTACTTC.

This clonotype was seen more than once but under ten times. The J gene is TRBJ1-1, the V gene TRBV7-9; D is ambiguous. CDR1 is SEHNR, CDR2 FQNEAQ, per germline (reference sequence). This CDR3 region has 12 residues. The V gene lost 8 bases and the J gene lost 1 base, with 8 bases spanning the gap. The CDR3 protein is CASVVTNTEAFF. The CDR3 region has the DNA TGTGCCAGCGTCGTAACGAACACTGAAGCTTTCTTT.

The CDR3 DNA follows: TGTGCCAGCAGCTCCCTAAGGGGGGGCTTTCGTAACACCGGGGAGCTGTTTTTT. As protein: CASSSLRGGFRNTGELFF. V gene TRBV3-1 combines with J gene TRBJ2-2, with a possible D match to TRBD2 (7 bases). The germline V gene has CDR1 LGHDT and CDR2 YNNKEL (reference sequence). V was cut by 5 bases and J by 2 bases, with 21 bases left in between. The CDR3 runs 18 residues. Looking up the rest from reference TRBV3-1 and TRBJ2-2 gives the full variable domain: DTAVSQTPKYLVTQMGNDKSIKCEQNLGHDTMYWYKQDSKKFLKIMFSYNNKELIINETVPNRFSPKSPDKAHLNLHINSLELGDSAVYFCASSSLRGGFRNTGELFFGEGSRLTVL.

There are a few counts of this clonotype. The chain couples TRBV28 to TRBJ2-5; D remains ambiguous. Germline CDR1 and CDR2: MDHEN and SYDVKM. The CDR3 spans 14 residues. Trimming took off 2 bases at V and 4 bases at J, with 11 bases between the two ends. This CDR3 is CASSLLKESETQYF. DNA of the CDR3: TGTGCCAGCAGTTTACTCAAAGAGTCAGAGACCCAGTACTTC. The variable domain in full, completed from reference TRBV28 and TRBJ2-5, reads DVKVTQSSRYLVKRTGEKVFLECVQDMDHENMFWYRQDPGLGLRLIYFSYDVKMKEKGDIPEGYSVSREKKERFSLILESASTNQTSMYLCASSLLKESETQYFGPGTRLLVL.

This clonotype has just a few counts. This sequence joins TRBV5-5 and TRBJ1-2, with unresolved D. Deletions cut 0 bases from V and 4 bases from J, with 10 bases between. The germline V gene has CDR1 SGHKS and CDR2 YYEKEE (reference sequence). This CDR3 spans 14 amino acids. The CDR3 DNA reads as TGTGCCAGCAGCTTGGACATAAAGGGCTATGGCTACACCTTC. This sequence encodes CASSLDIKGYGYTF.

J is TRBJ2-3 and V is TRBV7-9; D is possibly TRBD2 (6 bases). Trimming left V 5 bases short and J 0 bases short, with 15 bases between. CDR3 length: 16 amino acids. From germline, CDR1 is SEHNR and CDR2 FQNEAQ (reference sequence). CDR3 residues: CASSIIGGASTDTQYF. The CDR3 DNA is TGTGCCAGCAGCATTATCGGCGGGGCTAGCACAGATACGCAGTATTTT.

This clonotype appeared many times. V gene TRBV7-9 combines with J gene TRBJ1-1; D is perhaps TRBD1 (5 bases). CDR1 and CDR2 from the germline V gene are SEHNR and FQNEAQ (reference sequence). V lost 4 bases and J 1 base, leaving 19 bases between the germline ends. The CDR3 is made up of 17 amino acids. The CDR3 nucleotides read TGTGCCAGCAGCTCCGCGTTAGCAGGGCGGAGGAACACTGAAGCTTTCTTT. It yields the protein CASSSALAGRRNTEAFF.

This clonotype was observed a handful of times. This chain uses TRBV24-1 with TRBJ1-3; no definite D call. Deletions cut 1 base from V and 2 bases from J, with 11 bases between. Germline assignment: CDR1 KGHDR and CDR2 SFDVKD. The CDR3 runs to 16 residues. CDR3: CATSDLLAPPGNTIYF. In nucleotides, the CDR3 is TGTGCCACCAGTGATTTACTCGCTCCCCCTGGAAACACCATATATTTT.

This clonotype was observed many times. This sequence joins TRBV7-2 and TRBJ2-7; 9 bases agree with TRBD2. The trim removed 1 base at V and 3 bases at J, leaving 1 base unmatched. From germline, CDR1 is SGHTA and CDR2 FQGNSA. The CDR3 runs 14 residues. For the CDR3, the DNA is TGTGCCAGCAGCTTAGTTAGCGGGGGCTACGAGCAGTACTTC. This translates into CASSLVSGGYEQYF. Filled out from reference TRBV7-2 and TRBJ2-7, the complete variable domain reads GAGVSQSPSNKVTEKGKDVELRCDPISGHTALYWYRQSLGQGLEFLIYFQGNSAPDKSGLPSDRFSAERTGGSVSTLTIQRTQQEDSAVYLCASSLVSGGYEQYFGPGTRLTVT.

This clonotype has a handful of counts. The chain uses TRBV20-1 and TRBJ1-1; D uncertain. The CDR3 has 13 amino acids. V was trimmed by 0 bases and J by 0 bases, leaving 5 bases between them. Germline assignment: CDR1 DFQATT and CDR2 SNEGSKA (reference sequence). The CDR3 bases are TGCAGTGCTAGAGATAAAATGAACACTGAAGCTTTCTTT. As protein: CSARDKMNTEAFF.

The sample holds one count of this clonotype. J is TRBJ2-7 and V is TRBV4-1; D unclear. This CDR3 region has 14 residues. Trimming cost V 0 bases and J 1 base, with 7 bases left between them. Germline assignment: CDR1 MGHRA and CDR2 YSYEKL. CDR3 nucleotides: TGCGCCAGCAGCCAAGACCCACGGTCCTACGAGCAGTACGTC. This codes for CASSQDPRSYEQYV.

This clonotype was observed many times. The rearrangement links TRBV7-9 to TRBJ1-1; D unclear. Trimming pared 1 base from V and 2 bases from J, leaving 11 bases between. The germline V gene encodes CDR1 SEHNR and CDR2 FQNEAQ (reference sequence). This CDR3 has 15 residues. The CDR3 is CASSLDGGVNTEAFF. The CDR3, as DNA: TGTGCCAGCAGCTTAGACGGCGGGGTTAACACTGAAGCTTTCTTT.

At least ten counts were recorded for this clonotype. The rearrangement links TRBV7-9 to TRBJ2-1, with 9 bases matching TRBD2. Germline loops: CDR1 SEHNR, CDR2 FQNEAQ (reference sequence). The V and J ends lost 10 bases and 0 bases, in that order; junction bases with no gene match: 16. This CDR3 has 18 residues. The CDR3 region has the DNA TGTGCCATTTTAAGGCGTAGCGGGGGCCCGAGCTCCTACAATGAGCAGTTCTTC. It encodes CAILRRSGGPSSYNEQFF. The variable domain in full, with the rest retrieved from reference TRBV7-9 and TRBJ2-1, is DTGVSQNPRHKITKRGQNVTFRCDPISEHNRLYWYRQTLGQGPEFLTYFQNEAQLEKSRLLSDRFSAERPKGSFSTLEIQRTEQGDSAMYLCAILRRSGGPSSYNEQFFGPGTRLTVL.

The chain has TRBV3-1 and TRBJ2-3; D gene unclear. V was shortened by 4 bases and J by 1 base, with 15 bases between the two germline ends. CDR3 length: 16 residues. Germline CDR1 and CDR2: LGHDT and YNNKEL (reference sequence). In nucleotides, the CDR3 is TGTGCCAGCAGCCCGGAAGAGGACCAGGGCACAGATACGCAGTATTTT. Its translation: CASSPEEDQGTDTQYF.

This clonotype was detected many times. The chain couples TRBV7-6 to TRBJ1-2, with D tentatively TRBD1 (6 bases). Per germline, CDR1 SGHVS and CDR2 FNYEAQ. The CDR3 totals 13 residues. The V and J ends lost 5 bases and 6 bases respectively, with 13 bases between them. The CDR3 DNA reads TGTGCCAGCAGCCGAGGACAGTATGATGGCTACACCTTC. Protein sequence: CASSRGQYDGYTF.

The chain uses TRBV19 and TRBJ2-3; no clear D. V lost 5 bases and J 4 bases, leaving 16 bases between the germline ends. This CDR3 has 15 residues. Germline CDR1 reads LNHDA; CDR2 reads SQIVND (reference sequence). The CDR3 is CASSRREAHPDTQYF. The CDR3 coding sequence is TGTGCCAGTAGTCGGAGAGAGGCCCACCCAGATACGCAGTATTTT.